Below, 18 T cell receptor beta chains from the same sample are listed, as sequenced in a study of OX40 agonist ivuxolimab in advanced cancers. Sequenced by immunoSEQ multiplex PCR; TCRdb stores in-frame clones only, minus some. The repertoire holds tens of thousands of clones, with about nine tenths as singletons. The sample was CD4+ or CD8+ T cells sorted from blood, taken in a trial of the OX40 agonist ivuxolimab. The receptors derive from an adult with an advanced solid tumor such as melanoma, head and neck, liver or kidney cancer.

This chain uses TRBV7-9 with TRBJ2-7; D is possibly TRBD1 or TRBD2 (6 bases each). CDR3 size: 14 residues. Germline V gene sequence: CDR1 SEHNR, CDR2 FQNEAQ (reference sequence). The V gene lost 3 bases and the J gene lost 2 bases, with 11 bases spanning the gap. This CDR3 is CASSFGGGPYEQYF. The DNA of the CDR3 is TGTGCCAGCAGCTTCGGAGGGGGACCCTACGAGCAGTACTTC.

The genes are TRBV6-1 and TRBJ1-1; a weak D match, TRBD1 (5 bases). CDR1 is MNHNS and CDR2 is SASEGT in the germline V gene. The V end lost 1 base, the J end lost 4 bases, and 16 bases lay between the germline ends. The CDR3 contains 16 residues. In DNA form, the CDR3 reads TGTGCCAGCAGTGAAGAGGGGTCTCTGTTGGGCACTGAAGCTTTCTTT. It translates to CASSEEGSLLGTEAFF.

This clone was counted a few times. The chain links TRBV5-6 to TRBJ2-5; perhaps TRBD2 as D (5 bases). This CDR3 is 16 amino acids long. V lost 2 bases, J lost 2 bases, and 16 bases lay in between. Germline V lookup: CDR1 SGHDT, CDR2 YYEEEE. The CDR3 protein is CASSLAVGSPQETQYF. The CDR3 coding sequence is TGTGCCAGCAGCTTAGCGGTGGGAAGTCCGCAAGAGACCCAGTACTTC.

The chain combines TRBV7-8 with TRBJ2-1; D not certain. The CDR3 runs to 14 residues. Trimming removed 1 base at V and 0 bases at J, with 4 bases between. CDR1 and CDR2 from the germline V gene are SGHVS and FQNEAQ. The CDR3 reads CASSLGSSYNEQFF. CDR3 nucleotide sequence: TGTGCCAGCAGCTTAGGCAGCTCCTACAATGAGCAGTTCTTC.

This chain links TRBV25-1 with TRBJ2-1; 9 bases are a match to TRBD1. Germline CDR1 reads MGHDK; CDR2 reads SYGVNS. V dropped 8 bases and J dropped 4; count of bases not matched to a gene: 3. CDR3 length equals 13 residues. As DNA, the CDR3 is TGTGCCAGCGAGGACAGGGGATACAATGAGCAGTTCTTC. This codes for CASEDRGYNEQFF.

The rearrangement uses TRBV11-2 and TRBJ2-5; possible D gene TRBD2, 6 bases. V lost 5 bases to trimming and J lost 5 bases, with 12 bases between them. The CDR3 sequence is 13 residues long. Germline assignment: CDR1 SGHAT and CDR2 FQNNGV. CDR3 coding DNA: TGTGCCAGCAGCCTCGCCCGGGGGGAGACCCAGTACTTC. Its protein is CASSLARGETQYF.

V usage is TRBV6-1 and J usage is TRBJ2-1; possible D gene TRBD2, 6 bases. V was clipped by 2 bases and J by 4 bases, with 15 bases between them. The germline V gene encodes CDR1 MNHNS and CDR2 SASEGT. This CDR3 region has 16 residues. This chain's CDR3 is CASSEYSGVEYNEQFF. For the CDR3, the DNA is TGTGCCAGCAGTGAATATTCGGGAGTAGAATACAATGAGCAGTTCTTC.

The chain carries TRBV7-9 and TRBJ2-2; D is perhaps TRBD1 (5 bases). The CDR3 runs 14 residues. V lost 10 bases and J 7 bases, leaving 19 bases between the germline ends. Germline CDR1 and CDR2: SEHNR and FQNEAQ (reference sequence). CDR3 sequence: CAIELLTVGGELFF. The CDR3 DNA is TGTGCCATCGAACTCTTGACAGTAGGCGGGGAGCTGTTTTTT.

In this sample, this clone turned up a few times. This sequence joins TRBV27 and TRBJ2-7; 8 bases map to TRBD1. This CDR3 is 16 amino acids long. Germline CDR1 is MNHEY and CDR2 is SMNVEV (reference sequence). With V trimmed by 0 bases and J by 0 bases, 4 bases remained unmatched. The CDR3 sequence is CASSLSAGQDSYEQYF. CDR3 DNA: TGTGCCAGCAGTTTATCGGCGGGACAGGACTCCTACGAGCAGTACTTC.

The chain recombines TRBV5-1 with TRBJ1-1; D is undetermined. The CDR3 consists of 16 residues. CDR1 is SGHRS and CDR2 is YFSETQ in the germline V gene. Trimming removed 1 base at V and 3 bases at J, with 16 bases between. The CDR3 here is CASSLPLGSPYTEAFF. The CDR3 bases are TGCGCCAGCAGCTTGCCCCTGGGGAGTCCGTACACTGAAGCTTTCTTT.

The chain has TRBV10-3 and TRBJ2-3; the D is unclear. The V gene lost 0 bases and the J gene lost 5 bases, with 6 bases spanning the gap. The CDR3 sequence is 13 residues long. CDR1 and CDR2 from the germline V gene are ENHRY and SYGVKD. The CDR3 reads CAISESEVDTQYF. The CDR3, as DNA: TGTGCCATCAGTGAGTCCGAAGTAGATACGCAGTATTTT.

J is TRBJ1-2 and V is TRBV19; TRBD1 aligns across 10 bases. The CDR3 runs to 13 residues. CDR1 LNHDA and CDR2 SQIVND come from the germline V gene (reference sequence). Trimming cost V 7 bases and J 6 bases; bases outside gene matches: 5. CDR3 in DNA: TGTGCCAGTAAAGCCGGGACAGGGGATGGCTACACCTTC. It encodes CASKAGTGDGYTF. The whole variable domain, filled in from reference TRBV19 and TRBJ1-2, reads DGGITQSPKYLFRKEGQNVTLSCEQNLNHDAMYWYRQDPGQGLRLIYYSQIVNDFQKGDIAEGYSVSREKKESFPLTVTSAQKNPTAFYLCASKAGTGDGYTFGSGTRLTVV.

This clone was observed a handful of times. V is TRBV7-9 and J is TRBJ2-5, with D possibly being TRBD1 or TRBD2 (5 bases each). The CDR3 spans 14 residues. Germline CDR1 and CDR2: SEHNR and FQNEAQ (reference sequence). The V end was cut by 6 bases, the J end by 5 bases, with 16 bases between. The DNA for the CDR3 is TGTGCCAGCAGTGTAGCGCAGGGTTGGGAGACCCAGTACTTC. It specifies CASSVAQGWETQYF.

This clone appeared a single time. This sequence joins TRBV6-1 and TRBJ1-5; 7 bases fit TRBD1. The ends lost 6 bases at V and 0 bases at J; junction bases unmatched: 5. CDR1 MNHNS and CDR2 SASEGT come from the germline V gene. The CDR3 is made up of 15 amino acids. The CDR3 nucleotides read TGTGCCAGCAGCTCGACAGGGTTTAGCAATCAGCCCCAGCATTTT. Translation gives CASSSTGFSNQPQHF.

V usage is TRBV5-6 and J usage is TRBJ2-3, with D possibly matching TRBD1 (6 bases). The CDR3 contains 16 residues. In germline, CDR1 is SGHDT, CDR2 YYEEEE. V was trimmed by 0 bases and J by 4 bases, leaving 15 bases between them. CDR3: CASSLEGGGVADTQYF. The CDR3 region has the DNA TGTGCCAGCAGCTTGGAAGGTGGGGGCGTAGCAGATACGCAGTATTTT.

The J gene is TRBJ2-3, the V gene TRBV10-3; 9 positions match TRBD2. The CDR3 runs to 15 residues. The germline V gene has CDR1 ENHRY and CDR2 SYGVKD. Losses at the gene ends were 6 bases for V and 4 bases for J; bases not matched to a gene: 8. CDR3 sequence reads: CAISDSGGVSDTQYF. The CDR3 DNA follows: TGTGCCATCAGCGATAGCGGGGGTGTCTCAGATACGCAGTATTTT.

The J gene is TRBJ2-7, the V gene TRBV27; no clear D. This CDR3 spans 11 amino acids. V gave up 2 bases and J gave up 4 bases, with 3 bases separating them. CDR1 is MNHEY, CDR2 SMNVEV, per germline (reference sequence). The CDR3 DNA sequence: TGTGCCAGCAGTTTAGGATACGAGCAGTACTTC. This sequence encodes CASSLGYEQYF.

This clone was seen only once. This chain connects TRBV2 to TRBJ2-7; perhaps TRBD2 as D (5 bases). The CDR3 totals 12 residues. CDR1 SNHLY and CDR2 FYNNEI come from the germline V gene. The ends were cut back, 6 bases at V and 7 bases at J, with 13 bases in the middle. As DNA, the CDR3 is TGTGCCAGCAGCGGGCCCCGAGGGGAGCAGTACTTC. It specifies CASSGPRGEQYF.